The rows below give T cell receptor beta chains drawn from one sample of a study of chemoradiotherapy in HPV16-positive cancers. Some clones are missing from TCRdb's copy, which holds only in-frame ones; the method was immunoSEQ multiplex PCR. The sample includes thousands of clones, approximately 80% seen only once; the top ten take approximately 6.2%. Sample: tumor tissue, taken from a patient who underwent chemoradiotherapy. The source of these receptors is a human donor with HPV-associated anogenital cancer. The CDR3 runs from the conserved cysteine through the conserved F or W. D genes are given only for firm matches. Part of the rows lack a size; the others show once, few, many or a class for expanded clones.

TGTGCCTGGAGTGGGGCGGGAGGGAACACCGGGGAGCTGTTTTTT,CAWSGAGGNTGELFF,TRBD2,TRBV30,TRBJ2-2,-
TGTGCCAGCAGCTTAGGTGGCAGGGGGAATGAGCAGTTCTTC,CASSLGGRGNEQFF,TRBD1,TRBV11-3,TRBJ2-1,-
TGTGCCAGCAGTTACAAAGGGGGACCCTACGAGCAGTACTTC,CASSYKGGPYEQYF,-,TRBV6-5,TRBJ2-7,-
TGCGCCAGCAGCCGGGACAGGTACTCCTACGAGCAGTACTTC,CASSRDRYSYEQYF,TRBD1,TRBV5-1,TRBJ2-7,-
TGTGCCAGCAGCTGGGACAGGGGAGCTAGCGAGCAGTACTTC,CASSWDRGASEQYF,TRBD1,TRBV5-4,TRBJ2-7,-
TGTGCCAGCTCACCACAAAGCGGATACGAGCAGTACTTC,CASSPQSGYEQYF,-,TRBV18,TRBJ2-7,-
TGTGCCAGCTCACCCCGGGACAGGGATACCTACGAGCAGTACTTC,CASSPRDRDTYEQYF,TRBD1,TRBV18,TRBJ2-7,-
TGTGCCTGGAGTGTTGGGGGCCTAACAGATACGCAGTATTTT,CAWSVGGLTDTQYF,-,TRBV30,TRBJ2-3,once
TGTGCCAGCAGCTTGAGGGGGCGTGACTATGGCTACACCTTC,CASSLRGRDYGYTF,TRBD1,TRBV7-9,TRBJ1-2,once
TGTGCCAGCAGCTTAGATACAACTAATGAAAAACTGTTTTTT,CASSLDTTNEKLFF,-,TRBV7-9,TRBJ1-4,-
TGTGCCAGCAGCTTAGACAGGGTTACTGGAAACACCATATATTTT,CASSLDRVTGNTIYF,-,TRBV13,TRBJ1-3,once
TGTGCCAGCAGCGTAAGGGGCGCAAGCTACAATGAGCAGTTCTTC,CASSVRGASYNEQFF,-,TRBV9,TRBJ2-1,-
TGTGCCATCTCCGACAGGGCTAACTCACCCCTCCACTTT,CAISDRANSPLHF,TRBD1,TRBV6-5,TRBJ1-6,-
TGCAGCGTGTCGAAAGCCTCCTACAATGAGCAGTTCTTC,CSVSKASYNEQFF,-,TRBV29-1,TRBJ2-1,-
TGCGCCAGCAGTTTAGGTTATAGCACAGATACGCAGTATTTT,CASSLGYSTDTQYF,-,TRBV5-1,TRBJ2-3,-
TGTGCCAGCAGAGGGGGCGACACAACTAATGAAAAACTGTTTTTT,CASRGGDTTNEKLFF,TRBD1,TRBV6-1,TRBJ1-4,once
TGTGCCAGCAGTTTTAGGGGAGGGGGTCACACTGAAGCTTTCTTT,CASSFRGGGHTEAFF,-,TRBV28,TRBJ1-1,-
TGTGCCAGCAGTTCCCCAGGGCGAGGCTACACCTTC,CASSSPGRGYTF,-,TRBV6-5,TRBJ1-2,-
TGTGCCAGCGGCAAGCTTGGCGAGACGTTAACCTACGAGCAGTACTTC,CASGKLGETLTYEQYF,-,TRBV7-9,TRBJ2-7,-
TGTGCCAGCAGCTATAGGCTGGACGAGCAGTACTTC,CASSYRLDEQYF,-,TRBV28,TRBJ2-7,-
TGTGCCAGCGGAAGGGGGTGGGAAAAACTGTTTTTT,CASGRGWEKLFF,-,TRBV6-1,TRBJ1-4,-
TGTGCCAGTAGTATCTCGGGACAGGACTACGAGCAGTACTTC,CASSISGQDYEQYF,TRBD1,TRBV19,TRBJ2-7,-
TGTGCCAGCAGCGCGCGACCCAACACAGATACGCAGTATTTT,CASSARPNTDTQYF,-,TRBV9,TRBJ2-3,-
TGTGCCAGTAGACAGGGAGGTTCCTACGAGCAGTACTTC,CASRQGGSYEQYF,-,TRBV19,TRBJ2-7,-
TGTGCCAGCAGCGTAGTGCCTAGCGGGCGAGAGACCCAGTACTTC,CASSVVPSGRETQYF,TRBD2,TRBV9,TRBJ2-5,-
TGTGCCAGCAGTCCGACAGGGCATCAGCCCCAGCATTTT,CASSPTGHQPQHF,TRBD1,TRBV6-1,TRBJ1-5,-
TGTGCCAGCAGCCAAGATGAAGCAAGGGGCTGGGGCTATGGCTACACCTTC,CASSQDEARGWGYGYTF,-,TRBV4-2,TRBJ1-2,-
TGTGCCAGCAGCTCCCTGGGGGGACAGGGGCGACCGGGAGCCCAGCATTTT,CASSSLGGQGRPGAQHF,TRBD1,TRBV5-5,TRBJ1-5,-
TGTGCCAGCAGCTCCTCCTATTCTTCAGGGATATCAACCATATATTTT,CASSSSYSSGISTIYF,-,TRBV5-4,TRBJ1-3,once
TGTGCCAGCAGCGTACGACAGGCCAATTCACCCCTCCACTTT,CASSVRQANSPLHF,-,TRBV7-2,TRBJ1-6,-
TGTGCCAGCAGCTTATCAGTCGGATATAATTCACCCCTCCACTTT,CASSLSVGYNSPLHF,-,TRBV11-2,TRBJ1-6,-
TGTGCCAGCAGTCCCCAGGCTACCTACAATGAGCAGTTCTTC,CASSPQATYNEQFF,-,TRBV28,TRBJ2-1,-
TGTGCCAGCAGCTTGGGGACTAGCGAGACCCAGTACTTC,CASSLGTSETQYF,TRBD2,TRBV5-6,TRBJ2-5,-
TGTGCCAGTAGTATCACGGGGGGTGGGAATCAGCCCCAGCATTTT,CASSITGGGNQPQHF,-,TRBV19,TRBJ1-5,-
TGTGCCAGCAGCACACCGGGACTAGCGGGATCCACAGATACGCAGTATTTT,CASSTPGLAGSTDTQYF,TRBD2,TRBV5-4,TRBJ2-3,-
TGTGCCAGCAGTAGGGACAGTGCTACGCAGTATTTT,CASSRDSATQYF,TRBD1,TRBV6-1,TRBJ2-3,few
TGTGCCAGCAGCGAGTCAATGGTAGCGGGACCGTACAATGAGCAGTTCTTC,CASSESMVAGPYNEQFF,TRBD2,TRBV9,TRBJ2-1,once
TGTGCCAGCAGTACCGACAGGGGTACTGGAAACACCATATATTTT,CASSTDRGTGNTIYF,TRBD1,TRBV2,TRBJ1-3,-
TGTGCCAGCAGCTTAGCGGGGTCGAGCTCCTACAATGAGCAGTTCTTC,CASSLAGSSSYNEQFF,-,TRBV7-8,TRBJ2-1,-
TGTGCCAGCAGCTCCGGACTAGCGGGGGGGAATGAGCAGTTCTTC,CASSSGLAGGNEQFF,TRBD2,TRBV7-9,TRBJ2-1,-
TGTGCCAGCAGCCCTGGGGACAGTTCTGGAAACACCATATATTTT,CASSPGDSSGNTIYF,TRBD1,TRBV9,TRBJ1-3,-
TGTGCCAGTAGCTCGTACAGGGCGCATCAGCCCCAGCATTTT,CASSSYRAHQPQHF,-,TRBV19,TRBJ1-5,-
TGCGCCAGCAGCCGGACCGGGACTAGTGAGGGCACGTATTTT,CASSRTGTSEGTYF,TRBD2,TRBV4-1,TRBJ2-3,-
TGTGCCAGCAGTGAAGCGCAACAGTTTGTTAATCAGCCCCAGCATTTT,CASSEAQQFVNQPQHF,-,TRBV6-1,TRBJ1-5,-